These 26 T cell receptor beta chains were sequenced from one sample in a study of cytomegalovirus exposure and HLA in healthy donors. PCR primers comprised 60 Vbeta and 13 Jbeta primers. The repertoire was sequenced with immunoSEQ multiplex PCR; TCRdb's copy has only in-frame clones and lacks some. The repertoire includes under 150,000 clones, roughly 9% of them detected once, and roughly 6.4% sits in the top ten. Material for sequencing was PBMCs. These receptors all stem from a woman aged 40 to 50 in good health and CMV-seropositive.

J is TRBJ2-2 and V is TRBV11-2, with a weak D call TRBD2 (6 bases). This CDR3 contains 13 residues. Per the germline V gene, CDR1 is SGHAT and CDR2 is FQNNGV. With 6 bases removed from V and 7 bases from J, the gap between germline ends came to 12 bases. This CDR3 is CASRPQRVGELFF. The CDR3 region has the DNA TGTGCCAGCAGACCACAGCGGGTCGGGGAGCTGTTTTTT.

This clone was counted a few times. The chain couples TRBV6-5 to TRBJ2-1, with 8 positions matching TRBD2. Germline lookup yields CDR1 MNHEY and CDR2 SVGAGI. With V trimmed by 3 bases and J by 8 bases, 12 bases remained unmatched. This CDR3 region has 16 residues. The CDR3: CASSYSPGTRSDEQFF. In nucleotides, the CDR3 is TGTGCCAGCAGTTATTCCCCCGGGACTAGATCCGATGAGCAGTTCTTC.

This clone was observed a handful of times. V and J are TRBV9 and TRBJ1-3; TRBD1 aligns across 7 bases. Germline CDR1 SGDLS, CDR2 YYNGEE. This CDR3 has 16 residues. J was trimmed by 4 bases and V by 3 bases; bases with no gene match: 10. Here the CDR3 DNA reads TGTGCCAGCAGCGCGGGGACAGTCTTGTCCGGAAACACCATATATTTT. Residues: CASSAGTVLSGNTIYF.

This clone was counted only a few times. The rearrangement links TRBV2 to TRBJ2-1; D call uncertain. From germline, CDR1 is SNHLY and CDR2 FYNNEI. V lost 6 bases and J lost 6, with 9 bases in between. The CDR3 is made up of 12 amino acids. The CDR3 bases are TGTGCCAGCAGCCGGGTTCGCAATGAGCAGTTCTTC. Amino acids: CASSRVRNEQFF.

Only a few counts were recorded for this clone. The V and J genes are TRBV5-4 and TRBJ2-4, with D uncertain. The V end was cut by 0 bases, the J end by 0 bases, with 4 bases between. Looked up from germline, CDR1 is SGHNT and CDR2 is YYREEE (reference sequence). CDR3 length: 14 residues. The CDR3 loop reads CASSLAGAKNIQYF. The CDR3 region has the DNA TGTGCCAGCAGCTTGGCAGGAGCCAAAAACATTCAGTACTTC.

This clone appeared a few times. V gene TRBV2 combines with J gene TRBJ1-1; D call uncertain. The V and J ends lost 7 bases and 0 bases respectively, with 15 bases between them. Germline lookup yields CDR1 SNHLY and CDR2 FYNNEI. The length of the CDR3 is 15 residues. The CDR3 here is CASTSRPGLNTEAFF. In DNA, the CDR3 is TGTGCCAGCACGTCCCGGCCGGGGTTGAACACTGAAGCTTTCTTT.

The CDR3 DNA sequence: TGTGCCGTCGGGGGGTACACTGAAGCTTTCTTT. Its protein product is CAVGGYTEAFF. The V gene is TRBV6-6, the J gene TRBJ1-1; D possibly corresponds to TRBD1 (5 bases). The V gene lost 11 bases and the J gene lost 3 bases, with 10 bases spanning the gap. The CDR3 contains 11 residues. Germline-derived CDR1 and CDR2 are MNHNY and SVGAGI (reference sequence).

This clone was observed at least ten times. V is TRBV7-6 and J is TRBJ1-4, with D possibly being TRBD1 (5 bases). V lost 4 bases and J lost 2, with 14 bases in between. The CDR3 is made up of 16 amino acids. The V gene's germline CDR1 is SGHVS and CDR2 FNYEAQ. CDR3 nucleotides: TGTGCCAGCAGCTCATCGCAGGCAGGGACTAATGAAAAACTGTTTTTT. This encodes CASSSSQAGTNEKLFF.

Comments on this clone: A junction boundary mismatches the germline segment, possibly from a read error. This chain uses TRBV29-1 with TRBJ2-7, with TRBD2 matching over 11 bases. The CDR3 is 15 residues long. Germline CDR1 reads SQVTM; CDR2 reads ANQGSEA. The CDR3, as DNA: TGCAGCGTGACGGGACTAGCGGATTACCCCTACGAGCAGTGCTTC. Its translation: CSVTGLADYPYEQCF.

This clone was detected only a few times. The rearrangement uses TRBV5-1 and TRBJ2-3; no clear D. CDR3 length: 16 residues. Germline V CDR1 and CDR2: SGHRS, YFSETQ. The ends were cut back, 4 bases at V and 3 bases at J, with 18 bases in the middle. The CDR3 sequence is CASSPGLRSRTDTQYF. The CDR3, as DNA: TGCGCCAGCAGCCCCGGTCTCCGGTCCAGGACAGATACGCAGTATTTT.

This clone was seen more than once but under ten times. Other DNA sequences within the sample encode an identical CDR3. The chain has TRBV5-4 and TRBJ1-1; 10 bases map to TRBD1. The CDR3 is 16 amino acids. Germline CDR1 reads SGHNT; CDR2 reads YYREEE (reference sequence). The V gene end was trimmed by 3 bases and the J gene end by 0 bases; junction bases not matched to a gene: 5. The CDR3 sequence: CASSYGTGALNTEAFF. The CDR3 DNA follows: TGTGCCAGCAGCTACGGGACAGGGGCATTGAACACTGAAGCTTTCTTT.

V is TRBV6-1 and J is TRBJ1-5; D uncertain. Germline V gives CDR1 MNHNS, CDR2 SASEGT. Trimming took 3 bases from V and 2 from J, leaving 14 bases between them. The CDR3 length is 16 residues. The DNA for the CDR3 is TGTGCCAGCAGTGACCCCGGCGGGTTTGGCAATCAGCCCCAGCATTTT. Amino acids: CASSDPGGFGNQPQHF.

This clone was seen only a few times. The chain employs TRBV18 and TRBJ2-7; 10 bases are a match to TRBD1. Germline CDR1 KGHSH, CDR2 LQKENI. This CDR3 comprises 15 residues. After removal of 3 bases from V and 3 bases from J, the junction contained 5 bases not matched to a gene. The CDR3 region has the DNA TGTGCCAGCTCACCGACAGGGGGCCTTGGCTACGAGCAGTACTTC. This translates into CASSPTGGLGYEQYF.

This clone was picked up a small number of times. The CDR3 region has the DNA TGTGCCAGCAGACAGGATCATTACAATGAGCAGTTCTTC. Residues: CASRQDHYNEQFF. V gene TRBV6-5 combines with J gene TRBJ2-1; D may be TRBD1 (5 bases). Trimming pared 6 bases from V and 4 bases from J, leaving 10 bases between. The CDR3 has 13 amino acids. Looked up from germline, CDR1 is MNHEY and CDR2 is SVGAGI.

This clone was seen only a few times. The chain is built from TRBV5-1 and TRBJ1-1; D may be TRBD1 (5 bases). CDR3 length: 13 amino acids. V gave up 2 bases and J gave up 4 bases, with 9 bases separating them. From germline, CDR1 is SGHRS and CDR2 YFSETQ. For the CDR3, the DNA is TGCGCCAGCAGCTTTCAGGGAAGCACTGAAGCTTTCTTT. This sequence encodes CASSFQGSTEAFF.

The chain has TRBV6-5 and TRBJ1-1; possibly TRBD1 for D (6 bases). The CDR3 consists of 13 residues. Germline-derived CDR1 and CDR2 are MNHEY and SVGAGI. V lost 5 bases and J 7 bases, leaving 14 bases between the germline ends. The CDR3 DNA sequence: TGTGCCAGCAGTACGGACAGTCTGAATGAAGCTTTCTTT. Amino acid sequence: CASSTDSLNEAFF.

CDR3 nucleotide sequence: TGTGCTAGTGGGTCGTCGGGTGCAGATACGCAGTATTTT. This translates into CASGSSGADTQYF. The V and J genes are TRBV12-5 and TRBJ2-3, with unresolved D. There are 13 residues in the CDR3. Per the germline V gene, CDR1 is LGHNT and CDR2 is FRNRAP. The ends were cut back, 6 bases at V and 4 bases at J, with 11 bases in the middle.

The gene calls are TRBV5-1 and TRBJ2-3, with D hard to call. This CDR3 comprises 14 residues. V dropped 8 bases and J dropped 14 bases, with 27 bases sitting between them. Germline V gives CDR1 SGHRS, CDR2 YFSETQ. The CDR3 here is CASSLTNPSDRMYF. In DNA, the CDR3 is TGCGCCAGTTCCCTGACAAACCCCTCCGATAGGATGTATTTT.

The J gene is TRBJ2-2, the V gene TRBV5-1; 8 bases align to TRBD1. From germline, CDR1 is SGHRS and CDR2 YFSETQ. The CDR3 is made up of 15 amino acids. Unmatched junction bases numbered 2, after V lost 3 bases and J lost 1 base. As DNA, the CDR3 is TGCGCCAGCAGCTGGGACAGGCAGAACACCGGGGAGCTGTTTTTT. This gives the protein CASSWDRQNTGELFF.

The chain carries TRBV7-2 and TRBJ2-4; 7 nucleotides line up with TRBD1. This CDR3 is built from 16 residues. The V and J ends lost 2 bases and 1 base, in that order; junction bases with no gene match: 5. Germline values: CDR1 SGHTA, CDR2 FQGNSA. CDR3 residues: CASSLQTGMAKNIQYF. The CDR3 bases are TGTGCCAGCAGCTTACAGACAGGGATGGCCAAAAACATTCAGTACTTC.

The sample holds a few counts of this clone. The DNA for the CDR3 is TGTGCCAGCAGCAAGGGCAGGACAGGGTTGGGGGAGCAGTACTTC. This codes for CASSKGRTGLGEQYF. This chain uses TRBV7-2 with TRBJ2-7, with TRBD1 identical over 8 bases. The germline CDR1 and CDR2 sequences are SGHTA and FQGNSA. The CDR3 consists of 15 residues. V was clipped by 5 bases and J by 7 bases; unmatched bases: 13.

This chain connects TRBV6-1 to TRBJ2-3; D is perhaps TRBD2 (6 bases). CDR1 is MNHNS, CDR2 SASEGT, per germline. V lost 4 bases and J lost 2, with 10 bases in between. This CDR3 comprises 14 residues. In nucleotides, the CDR3 is TGTGCCAGCAGTGTGGGGGGTAACACAGATACGCAGTATTTT. It specifies CASSVGGNTDTQYF.

V usage is TRBV18 and J usage is TRBJ1-5, with TRBD1 matching over 8 bases. The CDR3 sequence is 14 residues long. With V trimmed by 5 bases and J by 8 bases, 8 bases remained unmatched. Germline lookup yields CDR1 KGHSH and CDR2 LQKENI. The CDR3, as DNA: TGTGCCAGCTCATTCGGACAGGGCGCTAAGCCCCAGCATTTT. It translates to CASSFGQGAKPQHF.

The chain combines TRBV2 with TRBJ2-5; D not resolved. The V gene's germline CDR1 is SNHLY and CDR2 FYNNEI. This CDR3 is built from 13 residues. Trimming shortened V by 7 bases and J by 2 bases, and 11 bases separated the two germline ends. CDR3 loop: CASTETRQETQYF. CDR3 DNA sequence: TGTGCCAGCACCGAGACAAGACAAGAGACCCAGTACTTC.

The chain carries TRBV7-8 and TRBJ2-2; 12 bases align to TRBD2. Looked up from germline, CDR1 is SGHVS and CDR2 is FQNEAQ. The CDR3 sequence is 18 residues long. Losses at the gene ends were 6 bases for V and 2 bases for J; bases not matched to a gene: 10. CDR3: CASRRETSGGLNTGELFF. Written as DNA, the CDR3 is TGTGCCAGCAGGAGAGAGACTAGCGGGGGCCTCAACACCGGGGAGCTGTTTTTT.

The chain is built from TRBV14 and TRBJ1-3; no definite D call. V dropped 7 bases and J dropped 10 bases, with 17 bases sitting between them. The CDR3 consists of 13 residues. Germline CDR1 SGHDN, CDR2 FVKESK. CDR3 amino acids: CASKPSRPETIYF. DNA of the CDR3: TGTGCCAGCAAGCCCTCTCGCCCGGAGACCATATATTTT. Together with reference TRBV14 and TRBJ1-3, the CDR3 gives the full variable domain: EAGVTQFPSHSVIEKGQTVTLRCDPISGHDNLYWYRRVMGKEIKFLLHFVKESKQDESGMPNNRFLAERTGGTYSTLKVQPAELEDSGVYFCASKPSRPETIYFGEGSWLTVV.